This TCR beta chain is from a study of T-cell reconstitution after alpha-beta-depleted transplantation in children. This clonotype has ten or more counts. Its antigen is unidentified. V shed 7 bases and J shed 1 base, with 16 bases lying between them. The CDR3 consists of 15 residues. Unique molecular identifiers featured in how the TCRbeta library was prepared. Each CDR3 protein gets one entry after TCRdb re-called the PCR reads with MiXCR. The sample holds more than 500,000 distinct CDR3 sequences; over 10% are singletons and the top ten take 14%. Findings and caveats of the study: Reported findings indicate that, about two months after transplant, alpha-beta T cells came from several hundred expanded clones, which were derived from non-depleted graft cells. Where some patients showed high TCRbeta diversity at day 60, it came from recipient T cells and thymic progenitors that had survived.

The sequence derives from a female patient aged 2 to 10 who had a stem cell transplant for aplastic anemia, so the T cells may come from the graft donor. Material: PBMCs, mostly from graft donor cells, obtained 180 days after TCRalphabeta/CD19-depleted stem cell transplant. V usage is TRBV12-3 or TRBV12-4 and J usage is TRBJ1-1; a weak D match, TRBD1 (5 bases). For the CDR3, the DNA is TGTGCCAGCAATCTGAATGGGGGGAAGAACACTGAAGCTTTCTTT. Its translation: CASNLNGGKNTEAFF.